The present entry profiles one TCR beta chain with its context. The CDR3 is made up of 12 amino acids. Trimming left V 8 bases short and J 1 base short, with 6 bases between. Per germline, CDR1 MNHEY and CDR2 SVGAGI. These data originate in a study of blood T cell repertoires in COVID-19. Study overall: Samples came from the United States, Italy and Spain, spanning acute and convalescent COVID-19. The cDNA or gDNA used as material had been derived from T cells, B-cell-depleted T cells, or PBMCs.

Original methodology: It was from reference gene primer amplification that nucleated cell counts were estimated. The protocol was immunoSEQ multiplex PCR, while the TCRdb copy is restricted to in-frame clones and leaves out a portion. V and J calls and clone size follow that table, whereas D and trimming were derived from the DNA. The table shows about 67,000 clones, with around nine tenths occurring only once. This rearrangement joins TRBV6-5 to TRBJ1-3; D is undetermined. The specimen was peripheral blood. The clonotype comes from a woman aged 80 or over with acute or convalescent COVID-19. The CDR3 is CASVSSGNTIYF. CDR3 coding DNA: TGTGCCAGCGTCAGTTCTGGAAACACCATATATTTT.